This is a list of T cell receptor beta chains from one sample in a study of T cell responses to AZD1222 COVID-19 vaccine. Using immunoSEQ multiplex PCR, the repertoire was profiled, and TCRdb retains in-frame clones only, with some absent. The sample includes fewer than 110,000 clones, over 75% of them seen just once. The sample in question was peripheral blood, obtained 28 days after the second AZD1222 dose. The receptors stem from an adult who received the AZD1222 COVID-19 vaccine. Both conserved end residues are part of each CDR3. D genes are given only for firm matches. Clone size is shown for a subset of rows, as once, few, many or a class of expanded clone.

v_call	d_call	clone_size	j_call	cdr3_nt	cdr3_aa
TRBV11-2	NA	NA	TRBJ2-3	TGTGCCAGCAGCCTAACCCCTAGCACAGATACGCAGTATTTT	CASSLTPSTDTQYF
TRBV7-9	TRBD2	NA	TRBJ2-6	TGTGCCAGCAGCTTAGAGGGACTACCGAGCTCTGGGGCCAACGTCCTGACTTTC	CASSLEGLPSSGANVLTF
TRBV10-3	TRBD2	NA	TRBJ2-2	TGTGCCATCACGGGGGGACTGGCAACCGGGGAGCTGTTTTTT	CAITGGLATGELFF
TRBV5-1	NA	NA	TRBJ1-1	TGCGCCAGCAGCTTGGAGTTAATGAACACTGAAGCTTTCTTT	CASSLELMNTEAFF
TRBV25-1	NA	NA	TRBJ2-7	TGTGCCAGCAGTGAAGTGTGGACCGAGCAGTACTTC	CASSEVWTEQYF
TRBV7-8	NA	NA	TRBJ1-1	TGTGCCAGCAGCTTATATGAGTGGACCGGACCGGATGGTTCAGCTTTCTTT	CASSLYEWTGPDGSAFF
TRBV19	NA	NA	TRBJ1-1	TGTGCCAGTAGTATATGGCAGGGGATGACTGAAGCTTTCTTT	CASSIWQGMTEAFF
TRBV7-3	NA	NA	TRBJ2-6	TGTGCCAGCAGCCAAGCCCCCACAGGGTTCGGGGCCAACGTCCTGACTTTC	CASSQAPTGFGANVLTF
TRBV15	TRBD1	NA	TRBJ1-1	TGTGCCACCAGCAGAGGGACAGGGAGGGGAGACACTGAAGCTTTCTTT	CATSRGTGRGDTEAFF
TRBV5-1	NA	NA	TRBJ1-5	TGCGCCAGCAGCTTCTGGGGCCCCCAGCCCCAGCATTTT	CASSFWGPQPQHF
TRBV7-3	TRBD2	NA	TRBJ2-1	TGTGCCAGCAGCCCGAGCGGGGGGTCTTACAATGAGCAGTTCTTC	CASSPSGGSYNEQFF
TRBV6-6	NA	NA	TRBJ1-6	TGTGCCAGCAGTTACTTGATCGATTCACCCCTCCACTTT	CASSYLIDSPLHF
TRBV7-2	TRBD1	NA	TRBJ1-2	TGTGCCAGCAGCCCCGGACAGGGGGTTTATGGCTACACCTTC	CASSPGQGVYGYTF
TRBV7-8	TRBD1	once	TRBJ2-5	TGTGCCAGCAGCCCAACCCCGACAGGGAAGGAGACCCAGTACTTC	CASSPTPTGKETQYF
TRBV11-3	TRBD2	few	TRBJ2-1	TGTGCCAGCAGCTTAGGGAGCGGGAACAATGAGCAGTTCTTC	CASSLGSGNNEQFF
TRBV6-5	NA	NA	TRBJ2-3	TGTGCCAGCAGTAACCCACAGGGACGGACAGATACGCAGTATTTT	CASSNPQGRTDTQYF
TRBV29-1	NA	NA	TRBJ1-1	TGCAGCGTGTCCAGAGGCACTGAAGCTTTCTTT	CSVSRGTEAFF
TRBV12-5	TRBD1	NA	TRBJ1-1	TGTGCTAGTGGTGCCGACAGGGGGCCGAAAAGTAGGGCTTTCTTT	CASGADRGPKSRAFF
TRBV28	TRBD1	NA	TRBJ1-2	TGTGCCAGCAGTTTCGAGGACAGGGGGCTGAACTATGGCTACACCTTC	CASSFEDRGLNYGYTF
TRBV6-5	NA	NA	TRBJ2-7	TGTGCCAGCAGTTACTCAACAGGGACCTACGAGCAGTACTTC	CASSYSTGTYEQYF
TRBV7-2	NA	NA	TRBJ1-5	TGTGCCAGCAGCTTAGAGGGGGGGCTTTACAATCAGCCCCAGCATTTT	CASSLEGGLYNQPQHF
TRBV7-9	NA	NA	TRBJ1-4	TGTGCCAGCACCTTGCAGGGGCAAAATGAAAAACTGTTTTTT	CASTLQGQNEKLFF
TRBV5-1	NA	NA	TRBJ2-3	TGCGCCAGCAGCCCCAACACAGATACGCAGTATTTT	CASSPNTDTQYF
TRBV19	NA	NA	TRBJ2-1	TGTGCCAGTAAGTCCCCGTTCGCGGGGCAGTTCTTC	CASKSPFAGQFF
TRBV5-1	NA	NA	TRBJ1-1	TGCGCCAGCAGGGGTGCGGCCGGGGCGAACTTGGGCACTGAAGCTTTCTTT	CASRGAAGANLGTEAFF
TRBV10-2	NA	NA	TRBJ1-3	TGCGCCAGCAGTGAGGTGGTCTCTGGAAACACCATATATTTT	CASSEVVSGNTIYF
TRBV7-3	TRBD1	NA	TRBJ2-7	TGTGCCAGCAGCTTGGGACAGGGTACCGCCTACGAGCAGTACTTC	CASSLGQGTAYEQYF
TRBV3-1/TRBV3-2	NA	NA	TRBJ2-7	TGTGCCAGCAGCCGATCACCGTCCGGGATGAGCTCCTACGAGCAGTACTTC	CASSRSPSGMSSYEQYF
TRBV5-6	NA	NA	TRBJ1-5	TGTGCCAGCAGCTTCAGGGGAGCGAGCAATCAGCCCCAGCATTTT	CASSFRGASNQPQHF
TRBV4-3	TRBD1	NA	TRBJ2-1	TGCGCCAGCAGCCAAGTTTGGGACAGCTACAATGAGCAGTTCTTC	CASSQVWDSYNEQFF
TRBV5-8	TRBD1	NA	TRBJ1-5	TGTGCCAGCAGCGCGGGACAGATCAATCAGCCCCAGCATTTT	CASSAGQINQPQHF
TRBV4-3	NA	few	TRBJ2-1	TGCGCCAGCAGCCAAGATAGCGGACCCTACAATGAGCAGTTCTTC	CASSQDSGPYNEQFF
TRBV5-1	NA	NA	TRBJ2-5	TGCGCCAGCAGCTTGGTTGGGGGCTCAGAGACCCAGTACTTC	CASSLVGGSETQYF
TRBV19	NA	NA	TRBJ2-1	TGTGCCAGTAGTATAATAGGGGTTCCCAATGAGCAGTTCTTC	CASSIIGVPNEQFF
TRBV3-1/TRBV3-2	NA	NA	TRBJ1-6	TGTGCCAGCAGTCCAGGGGACCATAATTCACCCCTCCACTTT	CASSPGDHNSPLHF
TRBV6-5	NA	NA	TRBJ1-1	TGTGCCAGCAGTCGGCCCCGGCGGTTGAACACTGAAGCTTTCTTT	CASSRPRRLNTEAFF
TRBV6-5	NA	NA	TRBJ1-5	TGTGCCAGCACTCTGGGGTTCGGCAATCAGCCCCAGCATTTT	CASTLGFGNQPQHF
TRBV9	NA	NA	TRBJ2-1	TGTGCCAGCAGCGTAGACTACAATGAGCAGTTCTTC	CASSVDYNEQFF
TRBV10-3	NA	NA	TRBJ2-3	TGTGCCATCAGGCTCGACTCCACAGATACGCAGTATTTT	CAIRLDSTDTQYF
TRBV5-6	TRBD1	NA	TRBJ1-1	TGTGCCAGCAGGGGGACAGGGATTAGCACTGAAGCTTTCTTT	CASRGTGISTEAFF
TRBV30	NA	once	TRBJ1-2	TGTGCCTGGAGTGACTACACGGGGTTTAGCTATGGCTACACCTTC	CAWSDYTGFSYGYTF
TRBV30	TRBD1	NA	TRBJ1-3	TGTGCCTGGAGTCCCGGGGACAGCTCTGGAAACACCATATATTTT	CAWSPGDSSGNTIYF
TRBV3-1/TRBV3-2	NA	NA	TRBJ2-3	TGTGCCAGCTCCGAGGAGGATACGCAGTATTTT	CASSEEDTQYF
TRBV7-9	TRBD1	NA	TRBJ1-2	TGTGCCAGCAGCTTTGGGACAGGTAAATGGCTAGGGGGCTACACCTTC	CASSFGTGKWLGGYTF
TRBV5-6	TRBD1	NA	TRBJ2-7	TGTGCCAGCAGCCTAGACAGGGGCCGACCCTACGAGCAGTACTTC	CASSLDRGRPYEQYF
TRBV19	NA	NA	TRBJ1-2	TGTGCCAGTAGTCTCCGCAGGGGATATGGCTACACCTTC	CASSLRRGYGYTF
TRBV5-6	NA	NA	TRBJ1-5	TGTGCCAGCAGCTTGAGGGGAAGCAATCAGCCCCAGCATTTT	CASSLRGSNQPQHF
TRBV18	NA	NA	TRBJ1-3	TGTGCCAGCTCATCCCGGGGGTCTGGAAACACCATATATTTT	CASSSRGSGNTIYF
TRBV4-2	NA	NA	TRBJ1-1	TGTGCCAGCAGCCCCCTCGGGTGGGGCACTGAAGCTTTCTTT	CASSPLGWGTEAFF
TRBV6-1	NA	NA	TRBJ1-6	TGTGCCAGCAGTGATGCAAGCGGGGAATGGTCACCCCTCCACTTT	CASSDASGEWSPLHF
TRBV9	TRBD1	NA	TRBJ1-2	TGTGCCAGCAGCGCGGGACAGGGCGCGGAGTCCTATGGCTACACCTTC	CASSAGQGAESYGYTF